This section outlines one TCR beta chain sequence together with its context. This sample was included in a study of cytomegalovirus exposure and HLA in healthy donors. The donors formed part of the approximately 130-subject validation cohort, distinct from the roughly 620-subject first cohort. Profiled with immunoSEQ multiplex PCR; TCRdb holds only in-frame clones, not every one. Here the sample spans some 98,000 clones, over 75% being singletons. The germline V gene has CDR1 SEHNR and CDR2 FQNEAQ (reference sequence). This CDR3 is 14 amino acids long. J was trimmed by 5 bases and V by 5 bases; bases with no gene match: 8.

Sequenced material: PBMCs. The chain recombines TRBV7-9 with TRBJ1-1, with 7 bases aligning to TRBD1. This TCR came from a man younger than 35 in good health and CMV-seropositive. This CDR3 reads CASSTGTAGTEAFF. In DNA, the CDR3 is TGTGCCAGCAGCACGGGGACAGCCGGGACTGAAGCTTTCTTT. The full variable domain, in which reference TRBV7-9 and TRBJ1-1 provide the parts outside the CDR3, is DTGVSQNPRHKITKRGQNVTFRCDPISEHNRLYWYRQTLGQGPEFLTYFQNEAQLEKSRLLSDRFSAERPKGSFSTLEIQRTEQGDSAMYLCASSTGTAGTEAFFGQGTRLTVV.